The T cell receptor (beta chain) described here comes from a study of patients and donors after allogeneic stem cell transplantation. Germline lookup yields CDR1 MNHEY and CDR2 SMNVEV (reference sequence). The CDR3 is 14 amino acids. The V end lost 5 bases, the J end lost 7 bases, and 15 bases lay between the germline ends. One entry per CDR3 protein, called by TCRdb with MiXCR from the RT-PCR reads. Here the sample spans over 200,000 distinct CDR3 sequences, around 40% being singletons. The chain employs TRBV27 and TRBJ2-1, with D possibly TRBD1 on 6 matching bases. The receptor comes from a human donor who was either an allogeneic HSCT recipient or a stem cell or donor lymphocyte infusion donor (not recorded which). It is not recorded whose cells these are; they may come from a transplant donor. The specimen sequenced was blood, either unsorted or a sorted T cell fraction (not recorded which). CDR3 nucleotides: TGTGCCAGCAGTAGGGGGAAGTTTAAAAATGAGCAGTTCTTC. The encoded protein is CASSRGKFKNEQFF.